This passage covers 13 T cell receptor beta chains from one sample sequenced in a study of T cells in localized non-small cell lung cancer. This table comes from immunoSEQ multiplex PCR, and its TCRdb copy is limited to in-frame clones, with some not included. Of tens of thousands of clones listed, over 70% are singletons. The specimen comprised peripheral blood, sampled before any cancer treatment. The source of these receptors is a woman between 35 and 75 years old with stage I lung adenocarcinoma.

The chain employs TRBV4-2 and TRBJ2-3; TRBD2 matches 8 bases. Germline lookup yields CDR1 LGHNA and CDR2 YNFKEQ. The V and J ends lost 4 bases and 6 bases, in that order; junction bases with no gene match: 6. The CDR3 runs to 14 residues. This chain's CDR3 is CASSPRGGGDTQYF. DNA of the CDR3: TGTGCCAGCAGCCCGCGAGGCGGGGGGGATACGCAGTATTTT.

A few counts support this clone. This chain connects TRBV14 to TRBJ1-1; D might be TRBD1 (5 bases). V was cut by 5 bases and J by 5 bases, with 12 bases left in between. Germline V lookup: CDR1 SGHDN, CDR2 FVKESK. This CDR3 contains 13 residues. The CDR3 DNA reads as TGTGCCAGCAGCTCCTCAGGGAGGACTGAAGCTTTCTTT. This gives the protein CASSSSGRTEAFF.

CDR3 sequence: CASSWGQGSTDTQYF. The CDR3 coding sequence is TGCGCCAGCAGCTGGGGACAGGGGAGCACAGATACGCAGTATTTT. The chain employs TRBV5-1 and TRBJ2-3; 10 nucleotides line up with TRBD1. The CDR3 runs to 15 residues. Losses at the gene ends were 3 bases for V and 0 bases for J; bases not matched to a gene: 1. Germline CDR1 SGHRS, CDR2 YFSETQ.

This chain connects TRBV7-9 to TRBJ1-5; D call uncertain. Trimming shortened V by 0 bases and J by 7 bases, and 7 bases separated the two germline ends. CDR3 length: 13 residues. The germline gives CDR1 SEHNR, CDR2 FQNEAQ (reference sequence). The CDR3, as DNA: TGTGCCAGCAGCTTAGCGGGAACCCAGCCCCAGCATTTT. Encoded protein: CASSLAGTQPQHF.

This chain uses TRBV18 with TRBJ1-3, with TRBD1 as a possible D gene (6 bases). With 6 bases removed from V and 0 bases from J, the gap between germline ends came to 18 bases. The CDR3 is made up of 17 amino acids. Germline assignment: CDR1 KGHSH and CDR2 LQKENI. CDR3 sequence reads: CASSERLGDNSGNTIYF. CDR3 DNA: TGTGCCAGCTCTGAAAGATTGGGGGACAACTCTGGAAACACCATATATTTT.

The chain employs TRBV7-6 and TRBJ2-3; perhaps D is TRBD1 or TRBD2 (7 bases each). Trimming shortened V by 3 bases and J by 2 bases, and 21 bases separated the two germline ends. This CDR3 contains 18 residues. The germline V gene has CDR1 SGHVS and CDR2 FNYEAQ. The CDR3, as DNA: TGTGCCAGCAGCTTCCTCGCCAGGGGGGGGAGGACCACAGATACGCAGTATTTT. Amino acids: CASSFLARGGRTTDTQYF.

This chain connects TRBV18 to TRBJ2-7; TRBD1 matches 9 bases. The J segment lost 6 bases and the V segment lost 2 bases, leaving 5 bases of the junction unmatched. The CDR3 length is 14 residues. Germline lookup yields CDR1 KGHSH and CDR2 LQKENI. The CDR3 DNA reads as TGTGCCAGCTCACCAAGGGACAGGGCAGCCGAGCAGTACTTC. Its translation: CASSPRDRAAEQYF.

V usage is TRBV5-1 and J usage is TRBJ2-1; the D is unclear. Trimming left V 2 bases short and J 8 bases short, with 14 bases between. This CDR3 contains 14 residues. Germline lookup yields CDR1 SGHRS and CDR2 YFSETQ. CDR3 loop: CASSFGFFRDEQFF. CDR3 DNA sequence: TGCGCCAGCAGCTTTGGGTTCTTCCGCGATGAGCAGTTCTTC.

The rearrangement links TRBV10-3 to TRBJ2-1, with D perhaps matching TRBD2 (5 bases). The V end lost 0 bases, the J end lost 13 bases, and 16 bases lay between the germline ends. The CDR3 has 14 residues. Per the germline V gene, CDR1 is ENHRY and CDR2 is SYGVKD. The CDR3 bases are TGTGCCATCAGTGAGTCGGCGGGTTGGTCTACTCAGTTCTTC. It is translated as CAISESAGWSTQFF.

The gene calls are TRBV7-2 and TRBJ2-7; tentative D call: TRBD1 (6 bases). V was trimmed by 3 bases and J by 1 base, leaving 7 bases between them. From germline, CDR1 is SGHTA and CDR2 FQGNSA. The CDR3 is made up of 13 amino acids. The CDR3 coding sequence is TGTGCCAGCAGCTTTGGACAGTCCTACGAGCAGTACTTC. It specifies CASSFGQSYEQYF.

The sample holds a few counts of this clone. The V gene is TRBV6-1, the J gene TRBJ2-2, with D tentatively TRBD2 (6 bases). V was pared by 5 bases and J by 5 bases, with 9 bases between. Germline V gives CDR1 MNHNS, CDR2 SASEGT. CDR3 length: 13 amino acids. CDR3 amino acids: CASSWRGTGELFF. The CDR3 region has the DNA TGTGCCAGCAGTTGGCGGGGAACCGGGGAGCTGTTTTTT.

The CDR3 is CASSPRQGLEAFF. The CDR3 nucleotides read TGTGCCAGCAGCCCCCGACAGGGACTTGAAGCTTTCTTT. The chain uses TRBV11-2 and TRBJ1-1; 7 bases align to TRBD1. This CDR3 has 13 amino acids. With V trimmed by 5 bases and J by 7 bases, 7 bases remained unmatched. CDR1 and CDR2 from the germline V gene are SGHAT and FQNNGV.

The chain recombines TRBV6-5 with TRBJ1-5, with D unresolved. Between the trimmed V and J ends, which lost 5 bases and 3 bases, there was a span of 8 bases. Germline V CDR1 and CDR2: MNHEY, SVGAGI. The CDR3 sequence is 13 residues long. CDR3: CASSDQANQPQHF. The CDR3 DNA follows: TGTGCCAGCAGTGACCAAGCCAATCAGCCCCAGCATTTT.